This TCR beta chain appears in the sequencing data of a study of blood T cell repertoires in COVID-19. Background on the study: Specimens from acute and convalescent COVID-19 originated in the United States, Italy and Spain. T cells, B-cell-depleted T cells, or PBMCs supplied cDNA or gDNA.

Original methodology: Counts of nucleated cells, estimated from reference gene primer amplification, were obtained. Assay used: immunoSEQ multiplex PCR; TCRdb lists only in-frame clones, some missing. V and J calls and clone size come straight from that table; D and trimming were deduced from the DNA. This sample has 140,000 to 150,000 clones, with 84% found just once. This CDR3 contains 11 residues. CDR1 is DFQATT and CDR2 is SNEGSKA in the germline V gene (reference sequence). V shed 6 bases and J shed 5 bases, with 5 bases lying between them. This sequence originates from a human donor in a cohort sampled during active COVID-19. The chain is built from TRBV20-1 and TRBJ1-6; no definite D call. Input material: peripheral blood. The CDR3 reads CSAPDNSPLHF. The CDR3, as DNA: TGCAGTGCCCCGGATAATTCACCCCTCCACTTT.